Sequencing of this TCR beta chain was carried out in a study of cytomegalovirus exposure and HLA in healthy donors (TCRdb year 2017). The study in broad terms: An earlier analysis of 587 of the donors reported under 300 Gb of sequence data and 95 million to 120 million unique TCR beta sequences obtained from about 179 million T cells. Alongside the repertoire data, information on donor age, sex, ethnicity and CMV serostatus was compiled. A later genetic analysis took genome-wide SNP genotypes for about 65% of the roughly 670 donors and used that subset as a discovery cohort. A handful of DR-DQ haplotypes were handled as single units for association and clustering because linkage in the cohort was strong. Among the roughly 400 genotyped donors, approximately 82% belonged to the genetic ancestry cluster associated with self-reported Caucasian donors. Along with the roughly 670-subject first cohort, a separate validation cohort of roughly 110 different subjects was used. Around 320 gigabases of sequencing data and approximately 85 million unique TCR sequences were included in an early release covering about 700 HLA-typed donors. Among about 400 genotyped donors of the cohort, an average of approximately 240,000 unique TCR beta nucleotide sequences was sequenced per donor, of which roughly 17% were non-productive. The aim of the study was to test whether cataloging public T cell receptors could identify signatures of past pathogen exposure. The study used immunosequencing to profile the T cell repertoires of 670 or so subjects and linked those repertoires to cytomegalovirus serostatus. Rather than drawing on any new phenotypic data, the later analysis identified candidate immune exposures from TCR beta sequences and the way those sequences occurred across donors. All discovery cohort repertoires had been generated using a single sequencing platform. Class I and class II HLA loci were covered by the typing at four-digit resolution. An earlier analysis of 587 of the donors used high-throughput TCR beta sequencing to judge whether each TCR beta V gene segment behaved as functional or pseudogenic. The number of typed donors differed by locus: about 629-630 for A, B, C, DRB1 and DQB1; 500 to 550 for DQA1; around 580 for DPA1; and about 450 for DPB1. To study patterns of TCR occurrence, a later analysis re-analyzed previously published TCR beta repertoires from several hundred donors and added high-resolution HLA genotyping. To predict cytomegalovirus infection status, the study brought together high-throughput TCR immunosequencing, statistical association of individual TCRs with disease status, and machine learning.

The cohort was made up of several hundred healthy bone marrow donors. At the time of sampling, every cohort member was nominally healthy, though immune exposures that went unrecorded were likely present. The donor was CMV seropositive and belonged to the group of 250 to 300 seropositive cohort members. A peripheral blood sample was collected from each donor, and TCR beta sequencing was performed on peripheral blood mononuclear cells. Genomic DNA was extracted from the blood cell samples with the Qiagen DNeasy Blood Extraction Kit. The CDR3 sequence holds 13 residues, the cysteine and phenylalanine included. Only CDR3 DNA remains: 39 bases, in frame from the first base. The germline V gene encodes CDR1 SNHLY and CDR2 FYNNEI. Clipping removes 6 bases from V and 4 bases from J, with 5 as the unmatched junction base count. The full study reports these points: Because HLA typing was missing for some donors at each locus, association tests included only the typed subset. A further reported finding was that TCR beta sequences accurately predicted the HLA-A and HLA-B alleles for most subjects in the first cohort. In a later genetic analysis, fewer N-insertions in productive TCRs were reported among donors in an Asian-associated ancestry cluster than the roughly 640-donor mean. Most TCR sequences were seen in very few donors, while some public TCRs were found in many individuals. In a later analysis, the rate of TCR association differed among HLA loci, with DRB1 alleles having the most associated TCRs and HLA-C alleles having the fewest. The study listed approximately 150 TCR beta chains as associated with cytomegalovirus. The only immune exposure information available for the cohort was CMV serostatus. In a later analysis, more than 15,000 TCR beta sequences were associated with specific HLA alleles at a false discovery rate of 0.05. Three of the identified cytomegalovirus-associated TCR beta chains were confirmed in vitro to be specific for cytomegalovirus antigens. Assigning TCR associations to individual alleles was difficult when HLA alleles, especially DR and DQ, strongly co-occurred. Fewer than 20 rarely observed V segments, including chromosome 9 orphons, were excluded from the earlier analysis of several hundred of the donors because counts were too low. Compared with equally common non-associated chains, HLA-associated TCR beta chains in a later analysis were more clonally expanded and had lower generation probabilities. In a later analysis, most CMV-associated TCR beta chains were found to appear HLA-restricted, with HLA associations seemingly driven largely by CMV exposure. Because the 87-base-pair reads could not distinguish some IMGT-functional V segments, including TRBV6-2 and TRBV6-3, those segments were excluded. Several of the top co-occurrence clusters appeared to be linked to parvovirus B19, influenza, CMV and Epstein-Barr virus, according to a later analysis. Sequencing depth was assumed to be roughly uniform across donors in the presence/absence analyses, though that assumption may not hold. The authors suggested that the approach could potentially be extended to other disease states and immunological phenotypes. A group of highly shared sequence variants was considered likely to be a technical artifact of the sequencing pipeline. Only TCR beta chains were sequenced in this cohort, and the absence of alpha or paired-chain data limited detectable features. Linkage disequilibrium might explain the correlated functional status among segregating V segments, but an unknown experimental factor could not be ruled out. In both the original and validation cohorts, the classifier was reported to diagnose cytomegalovirus status with high specificity and sensitivity. Broadly in line with IMGT annotations, most TCR beta V segments showed up in productive rearrangements about 87% or about 30% of the time in an earlier analysis of a few hundred of the donors. A later genetic analysis associated a missense DCLRE1C variant with V-gene and J-gene trimming of TCR beta chains, and an independent cohort replicated the association.

This clone has just one count. Its antigen target is currently unknown. Base qualities are not provided; no much larger clone lies one nucleotide away. The library came from the immunoSEQ multiplex PCR assay. For the multiplex PCR, a mixture combining 60 forward primers for TCR Vbeta segments and 13 reverse primers for TCR Jbeta segments was used. Amplification of the CDR3 region of rearranged TCR beta genes was performed with a multiplex PCR assay on genomic DNA. On the Illumina HiSeq System, the amplified TCR beta libraries were sequenced as 87-base-pair reads. From the authors' description of their analysis: A later analysis tallied 75 million to 85 million unique TCR beta chains across the 666 repertoires, and some 12 million of those chains were shared by two or more donors. Raw reads were error-corrected and collapsed into unique sequences by a nearest-neighbor algorithm in which closely related sequences were merged to remove PCR and sequencing errors. V, D and J gene segments were assigned by aligning CDR3 sequences to IMGT reference sequences. For a sequence to be retained, at least a six-nucleotide match to both a V gene segment and a J gene segment was required. A rearrangement was called productive if the CDR3 had no stop codons and remained in frame with V and J, and every other rearrangement was called non-productive. Following IMGT convention, CDR3 was defined as the stretch from the second conserved V-encoded cysteine to the conserved J-encoded phenylalanine. The earlier analysis of about 500 of the donors excluded sequences that lacked an unambiguous match to a single V gene segment. In an earlier analysis of 587 of the donors, V segments were called functional above 56.7% productive rearrangements and were called segregating when the between-donor standard deviation exceeded 5%. A statistical classification framework was developed to diagnose cytomegalovirus status using the catalog of TCR beta chain sequences. A later analysis assigned V and J genes by comparing TCR nucleotide sequences with IMGT/GENE-DB human TR gene sequences. Using the TCRdist pipeline, a later analysis assigned CDR3 sequences along with most-parsimonious VDJ recombination scenarios. In a later analysis, each TCR beta chain was defined by its CDR3 amino acid sequence together with its V-gene family, and reads without a unique V-gene family were excluded. To address suspected cross-contamination and a sequencing artifact, a later analysis removed a few hundred highly shared, low-generation-probability nucleotide sequences. In a later analysis, a clonal expansion index for each public chain was calculated from normalized within-repertoire ranks of inferred template counts. In a later analysis, generation probabilities were computed with a VDJ recombination model fitted to out-of-frame rearrangements, and the resulting probabilities were checked against IGoR. Hypergeometric tests were used in a later analysis to score TCR-TCR, TCR-HLA and TCR-CMV co-occurrence, with a repertoire-size bias correction applied to the TCR pairs. False discovery rates were estimated in a later analysis by permuting HLA or CMV assignments 20 times. In a later analysis, co-occurring TCRs were grouped with DBSCAN, and TCRdist sequence similarity was added when clustering was performed within HLA-allele-positive subsets. For co-occurrence clustering, repertoires with fewer than 30,000 or more than 120,000 public chains were excluded, along with about five repertoires with anomalous nucleotide sharing. TCRdb retrieved this table from immuneACCESS and kept in-frame rearrangements only. Not all clones are present; in checked studies, unresolved V genes account for under half, and no reason is known for the remainder. V, J and clone size reflect that table, while D and trimming were determined from the DNA. The sample table contains under 200,000 clones; only one count was recorded for more than 60% of them. The top ten constitute around 8.3% of the sample.

Sample: PBMCs. The V gene is TRBV2 and the J gene is TRBJ1-2, with 7 bases matching TRBD1. This sequence was found in a woman aged 40 to 49 in good health and CMV-seropositive. The CDR3 here reads CASRRDSRYGYTF. The nucleotide sequence reads as follows: TGTGCCAGCAGACGGGACAGTCGCTATGGCTACACCTTC.